The clone carrying this TCR beta chain was counted only a few times. No antigen is known for it. The germline V gene encodes CDR1 SGHRS and CDR2 YFSETQ. J was trimmed by 0 bases and V by 3 bases; bases with no gene match: 5. This CDR3 contains 16 residues. Via MiXCR, TCRdb re-called the 5' RACE reads, giving one row per CDR3 protein. The sample yields about 1.7 million distinct CDR3 sequences, around 29% seen once. The data stem from a study of identical twins. General study points: Insertions ran lower in abundant cord blood beta clonotypes, though not in memory repertoires.

The sequencing sample was made of cord blood. The origin of this receptor is a newborn girl in good health. The chain joins TRBV5-1 to TRBJ2-3, with 9 bases identical to TRBD2. The CDR3 DNA sequence: TGCGCCAGCAGCTCCTTAGCGGGGGTTAGCACAGATACGCAGTATTTT. It codes for CASSSLAGVSTDTQYF.